One and the same sample provided the 27 T cell receptor beta chains below, sequenced in a study of Ad26.COV2.S vaccination and SARS-CoV-2 variants. Repertoires were generated with immunoSEQ multiplex PCR, while TCRdb's copy carries only in-frame clones and drops some. The sample lists about 400,000 clones; roughly 90% were seen once. Treatment denoted: about 20 received Ad26.COV2.S at low or high dose, single or two shots; about 5 received placebo; per-sample allocation not given. Sampling was done on day 63 after the first vaccine or placebo injection. The specimen was peripheral blood, collected in a trial of Ad26.COV2.S vaccine versus placebo. The receptors were gathered from a person aged 18-60 years who received the Ad26.COV2.S COVID-19 vaccine or a placebo.

J is TRBJ2-3 and V is TRBV28; weak D call: TRBD2 (6 bases). V was clipped by 5 bases and J by 5 bases, with 14 bases between them. The CDR3 sequence is 14 residues long. CDR1 and CDR2 from the germline V gene are MDHEN and SYDVKM. CDR3 DNA sequence: TGTGCCAGCAGTCCCCGGAGGAGGGGAGATACGCAGTATTTT. Translating it yields CASSPRRRGDTQYF. Supplemented by reference TRBV28 and TRBJ2-3, the full variable domain reads DVKVTQSSRYLVKRTGEKVFLECVQDMDHENMFWYRQDPGLGLRLIYFSYDVKMKEKGDIPEGYSVSREKKERFSLILESASTNQTSMYLCASSPRRRGDTQYFGPGTRLTVL.

CDR3 amino acids: CASGLGERAGTQYF. CDR3 DNA: TGTGCTAGTGGTTTGGGGGAGCGGGCAGGGACCCAGTACTTC. This chain connects TRBV12-5 to TRBJ2-5; TRBD2 is a possible D gene (6 bases). V shed 1 base and J shed 7 bases, with 13 bases lying between them. This CDR3 comprises 14 residues. Germline CDR1 reads LGHNT; CDR2 reads FRNRAP.

The rearrangement links TRBV27 to TRBJ2-3; perhaps TRBD2 as D (5 bases). This CDR3 is 15 amino acids long. V was shortened by 4 bases and J by 2 bases, with 13 bases between the two germline ends. CDR1 and CDR2 from the germline V gene are MNHEY and SMNVEV (reference sequence). CDR3 bases: TGTGCCAGCAGTTCCCCTCCGGGGAACACAGATACGCAGTATTTT. This sequence encodes CASSSPPGNTDTQYF.

This chain links TRBV10-3 with TRBJ2-7; TRBD1 aligns across 8 bases. CDR3 size: 13 residues. The V and J ends lost 9 bases and 2 bases, in that order; junction bases with no gene match: 6. Germline V gene data show CDR1 as ENHRY and CDR2 as SYGVKD. The CDR3 is CAIGTGPTYEQYF. The CDR3 bases are TGTGCCATTGGGACAGGCCCCACCTACGAGCAGTACTTC.

V gene TRBV6-5 combines with J gene TRBJ1-3; no definite D call. CDR1 is MNHEY and CDR2 is SVGAGI in the germline V gene. V lost 2 bases and J lost 4, with 6 bases in between. This CDR3 comprises 13 residues. For the CDR3, the DNA is TGTGCCAGCAGTTACAGGCAGGGAAACACCATATATTTT. Translated, it gives CASSYRQGNTIYF.

The chain uses TRBV6-1 and TRBJ1-2; no reliable D call. Looked up from germline, CDR1 is MNHNS and CDR2 is SASEGT. Trimming took off 3 bases at V and 3 bases at J, with 11 bases between the two ends. The CDR3 loop spans 14 amino acids. The CDR3 spells CASSETFPDYGYTF. The CDR3 DNA follows: TGTGCCAGCAGTGAGACATTTCCCGACTATGGCTACACCTTC.

The chain uses TRBV4-2 and TRBJ2-7, with TRBD2 identical over 7 bases. J gave up 1 base and V 0 bases, and 3 bases lay outside the gene matches. The CDR3 runs to 15 residues. Germline CDR1 reads LGHNA; CDR2 reads YNFKEQ. The CDR3 spells CASSQDEAGSYEQYF. CDR3 nucleotide sequence: TGTGCCAGCAGCCAAGATGAAGCGGGGTCCTACGAGCAGTACTTC.

The chain uses TRBV4-1 and TRBJ1-1; D may be TRBD1 (6 bases). V was pared by 3 bases and J by 1 base, with 12 bases between. The CDR3 contains 15 residues. Germline V lookup: CDR1 MGHRA, CDR2 YSYEKL. CDR3 nucleotide sequence: TGCGCCAGCAGCCACACAGGACAGAGGAACACTGAAGCTTTCTTT. As protein: CASSHTGQRNTEAFF.

The V gene is TRBV5-6, the J gene TRBJ1-2; TRBD1 agrees at 7 bases. This CDR3 region has 14 residues. Germline assignment: CDR1 SGHDT and CDR2 YYEEEE. After removal of 2 bases from V and 8 bases from J, the junction contained 9 bases not matched to a gene. The CDR3 loop is CASSFPDRVAGYTF. For the CDR3, the DNA is TGTGCCAGCAGCTTTCCTGACAGGGTTGCCGGCTACACCTTC.

The genes are TRBV21-1 and TRBJ2-3; TRBD1, as called in the table, went unchecked against the DNA. TRBV21-1 is an annotated pseudogene. The CDR3 loop spans 15 amino acids. The CDR3 sequence: CASSKEGQFQDTQYF. In DNA, the CDR3 is TGTGCCAGCAGCAAAGAGGGACAGTTTCAAGATACGCAGTATTTT.

As regards this clone: The sample carries other DNA sequences with the same CDR3. CDR3 loop: CASSPSGETQYF. Here the CDR3 DNA reads TGTGCCAGCTCACCGTCGGGGGAGACCCAGTACTTC. The genes are TRBV18 and TRBJ2-5; weak D call: TRBD2 (5 bases). Germline lookup yields CDR1 KGHSH and CDR2 LQKENI. The CDR3 extends over 12 amino acids. Trimming took 3 bases from V and 5 from J, leaving 7 bases between them.

The chain carries TRBV5-1 and TRBJ2-1; D remains ambiguous. Deletions cut 6 bases from V and 3 bases from J, with 19 bases between. The length of the CDR3 is 16 residues. The V gene's germline CDR1 is SGHRS and CDR2 YFSETQ. The CDR3 sequence: CASNAGFAPLYNEQFF. The CDR3 nucleotides are TGCGCCAGCAATGCCGGATTCGCCCCCCTCTACAATGAGCAGTTCTTC.

The chain joins TRBV18 to TRBJ2-3; TRBD2 matches at 9 bases. Germline assignment: CDR1 KGHSH and CDR2 LQKENI. This CDR3 has 16 amino acids. Germline trimming cut 1 base from V and 6 bases from J; bases unmatched to any gene: 8. CDR3 DNA: TGTGCCAGCTCACCACTGTCTAGCGGGATTATGGATACGCAGTATTTT. Its translation: CASSPLSSGIMDTQYF.

The gene calls are TRBV6-2 or TRBV6-3 and TRBJ2-4; no firm D call. Trimming took 6 bases from V and 3 from J, leaving 18 bases between them. There are 16 residues in the CDR3. In germline, CDR1 is MNHEY, CDR2 SVGEGT. CDR3 bases: TGTGCCAGCAGCCCATATCTGGGTCGTCACAAAAACATTCAGTACTTC. It encodes CASSPYLGRHKNIQYF.

The chain links TRBV5-4 to TRBJ2-1, with 8 bases matching TRBD2. The germline CDR1 and CDR2 sequences are SGHNT and YYREEE (reference sequence). The CDR3 runs to 15 residues. The V gene end was trimmed by 3 bases and the J gene end by 1 base; junction bases not matched to a gene: 3. The CDR3 nucleotides read TGTGCCAGCAGCTCAGCGGGGGAATCCTACAATGAGCAGTTCTTC. This sequence encodes CASSSAGESYNEQFF.

V gene TRBV9 combines with J gene TRBJ2-7; TRBD2 aligns across 8 bases. CDR1 is SGDLS and CDR2 is YYNGEE in the germline V gene. The CDR3 is made up of 15 amino acids. V was pared by 4 bases and J by 7 bases, with 13 bases of the junction left unmatched. The CDR3 loop is CASSLGSGLGGEQYF. CDR3 nucleotide sequence: TGTGCCAGCAGCCTAGGATCGGGACTAGGGGGGGAGCAGTACTTC. The variable domain in full, with the rest retrieved from reference TRBV9 and TRBJ2-7, is DSGVTQTPKHLITATGQRVTLRCSPRSGDLSVYWYQQSLDQGLQFLIQYYNGEERAKGNILERFSAQQFPDLHSELNLSSLELGDSALYFCASSLGSGLGGEQYFGPGTRLTVT.

V and J are TRBV5-4 and TRBJ2-3; 12 bases are a match to TRBD2. With V trimmed by 4 bases and J by 6 bases, 3 bases remained unmatched. This CDR3 region has 14 residues. Germline V gene data show CDR1 as SGHNT and CDR2 as YYREEE (reference sequence). The CDR3 sequence: CASSLGTSGDTQYF. The CDR3 nucleotides read TGTGCCAGCAGCCTTGGGACTAGCGGGGATACGCAGTATTTT.

The chain employs TRBV7-9 and TRBJ1-1, with 7 bases fitting TRBD1. In germline, CDR1 is SEHNR, CDR2 FQNEAQ (reference sequence). The trim removed 5 bases at V and 2 bases at J, leaving 11 bases unmatched. This CDR3 contains 16 residues. In DNA form, the CDR3 reads TGTGCCAGCAGCCCCGGTGGTTGGGACAGCAACACTGAAGCTTTCTTT. As protein: CASSPGGWDSNTEAFF.

The CDR3 DNA reads TGTGCCAGCAGCCTGTACAATGAGCAGTTCTTC. Translating it yields CASSLYNEQFF. The J gene is TRBJ2-1, the V gene TRBV4-2; D gene uncertain. The CDR3 contains 11 residues. Looked up from germline, CDR1 is LGHNA and CDR2 is YNFKEQ. Trimming removed 4 bases at V and 4 bases at J, with 2 bases between.

The chain recombines TRBV3-1 (or the pseudogene TRBV3-2) with TRBJ1-2, with D unclear. The CDR3 covers 12 residues. Germline CDR1 LGHDT, CDR2 YNNKEL (reference sequence). Trimming cost V 2 bases and J 13 bases, with 14 bases left between them. The CDR3 is CASSQRYTDLTF. CDR3 DNA sequence: TGTGCCAGCAGCCAACGGTACACGGACCTCACCTTC.

This sequence joins TRBV4-1 and TRBJ2-1, with 12 positions matching TRBD2. Looked up from germline, CDR1 is MGHRA and CDR2 is YSYEKL. V lost 2 bases to trimming and J lost 5 bases; unmatched junction nucleotides: 4. The CDR3 contains 16 residues. The CDR3 nucleotides are TGCGCCAGCAGCCAACAGCTAGCGGGAGGGAACAATGAGCAGTTCTTC. Its translation: CASSQQLAGGNNEQFF.

The chain couples TRBV27 to TRBJ2-7; D could derive from TRBD1 or TRBD2 (5 bases each). CDR3 size: 13 residues. The V end was cut by 8 bases, the J end by 2 bases, with 13 bases between. Germline V gives CDR1 MNHEY, CDR2 SMNVEV (reference sequence). The CDR3 region is CASPSGPAYEQYF. The CDR3 DNA is TGTGCCAGCCCGTCGGGGCCGGCCTACGAGCAGTACTTC.

This chain uses TRBV13 with TRBJ2-7; D unresolved. Germline V lookup: CDR1 PRHDT, CDR2 FYEKMQ (reference sequence). The CDR3 runs 14 residues. V lost 4 bases and J lost 2, with 12 bases in between. CDR3 in DNA: TGTGCCAGCAGCTCACCGATCGAGGCCTACGAGCAGTACTTC. Translation: CASSSPIEAYEQYF.

The DNA for the CDR3 is TGCGCCAGCAGCCAAGGTCACGGGTTAAATCAGCCCCAGCATTTT. It translates to CASSQGHGLNQPQHF. V is TRBV4-1 and J is TRBJ1-5; no clear D. The CDR3 spans 15 residues. V was trimmed by 1 base and J by 4 bases, leaving 11 bases between them. Germline V gives CDR1 MGHRA, CDR2 YSYEKL.

The CDR3 reads CASSLARRETQYF. The DNA for the CDR3 is TGTGCCAGCAGTTTGGCTCGGAGGGAGACCCAGTACTTC. The chain employs TRBV28 and TRBJ2-5; a possible D gene is TRBD2 (5 bases). Germline loops: CDR1 MDHEN, CDR2 SYDVKM. CDR3 length: 13 amino acids. Trimming left V 3 bases short and J 5 bases short, with 10 bases between.

The chain combines TRBV4-1 with TRBJ2-3; possible D gene TRBD2, 6 bases. The germline CDR1 and CDR2 sequences are MGHRA and YSYEKL. The CDR3 sequence is 19 residues long. V dropped 0 bases and J dropped 4 bases, with 23 bases sitting between them. This CDR3 is CASSQDPPGTSWGPDTQYF. Written as DNA, the CDR3 is TGCGCCAGCAGCCAAGACCCGCCAGGGACTTCCTGGGGACCAGATACGCAGTATTTT.

The rearrangement joins TRBV24-1 to TRBJ2-2; 9 bases align to TRBD2. In germline, CDR1 is KGHDR, CDR2 SFDVKD. The V and J ends lost 4 bases and 6 bases, in that order; junction bases with no gene match: 2. The CDR3 consists of 14 residues. In DNA, the CDR3 is TGTGCCACCAGTGAGAGACTAGCGGCCGGGGAGCTGTTTTTT. It specifies CATSERLAAGELFF.